This is a list of T cell receptor beta chains from one sample in a study of siplizumab effects on memory and regulatory T cells. This table comes from immunoSEQ multiplex PCR, and its TCRdb copy is limited to in-frame clones, with some not included. The sample shows about 98,000 clones, about 90% of them seen only once. The sequenced sample was CD4+ T cells sorted from blood. The receptors here all came from a human donor in good health. Both conserved end residues are part of each CDR3. The D gene is left open where the match is weak. Clone sizes are given selectively: once, few, many, or a class where the clone is expanded.

j_gene | abundance | v_gene | d_gene | CDR3nt | CDR3aa
TRBJ1-2 | - | TRBV5-1 | - | TGCGCCAGCAGCTTGGATGGTGGGGGAGGTGGCTACACCTTC | CASSLDGGGGGYTF
TRBJ1-4 | - | TRBV6-5 | - | TGTGCCAGCAGTTACCTGAGATTCGCAACTAATGAAAAACTGTTTTTT | CASSYLRFATNEKLFF
TRBJ2-3 | - | TRBV5-1 | TRBD2 | TGCGCCAGCAGCTTGGAGCGGGTTAGCGGGAGGGCCAGAACAGATACGCAGTATTTT | CASSLERVSGRARTDTQYF
TRBJ2-7 | few | TRBV5-8 | - | TGTGCCAGCAGCGCGACCTACGAGCAGTACTTC | CASSATYEQYF
TRBJ2-2 | - | TRBV7-7 | - | TGTGCCAGCAGCTTAGTTGTGGCCGGGGAGCTGTTTTTT | CASSLVVAGELFF
TRBJ1-5 | - | TRBV9 | - | TGTGCCAGCAGCGTCGGGGATAGCAATCAGCCCCAGCATTTT | CASSVGDSNQPQHF
TRBJ1-1 | - | TRBV28 | TRBD1 | TGTGCCAGCAGGGGTCCCGGGACAGGCATGAACACTGAAGCTTTCTTT | CASRGPGTGMNTEAFF
TRBJ2-3 | - | TRBV14 | - | TGTGCCAGCAGCGCCCGACAGATTTGGGGTCGAGATACGCAGTATTTT | CASSARQIWGRDTQYF
TRBJ1-1 | - | TRBV19 | - | TGTGCCAGTAGTATCGGGCGGGGGCTGGGGATTGGGAACACTGAAGCTTTCTTT | CASSIGRGLGIGNTEAFF
TRBJ2-1 | - | TRBV28 | - | TGTGCCAGCAGGACCACCAGGACGTTGTCCTACAATGAGCAGTTCTTC | CASRTTRTLSYNEQFF
TRBJ2-5 | - | TRBV5-1 | - | TGCGCCAGCGGGCCGCGCAGAGGAGAAGAGACCCAGTACTTC | CASGPRRGEETQYF
TRBJ1-5 | - | TRBV28 | - | TGTGCCAGCAGTTTATCCGGGTCCTTCAATCAGCCCCAGCATTTT | CASSLSGSFNQPQHF
TRBJ1-1 | - | TRBV4-1 | - | TGCGCCAGCAGCCCCGCCGGGAAGGGGGTGGGGACTGAAGCTTTCTTT | CASSPAGKGVGTEAFF
TRBJ2-7 | once | TRBV7-9 | - | TGTGCCAGCAGCGACAGCGGTCTCGGGTCCTCGGTGCAGTACTTC | CASSDSGLGSSVQYF
TRBJ2-1 | - | TRBV6-1 | TRBD2 | TGTGCCAGCAGTGTCGGACTAGCGGGAGATGAGCAGTTCTTC | CASSVGLAGDEQFF
TRBJ2-7 | - | TRBV7-3 | TRBD1 | TGTGCCAGCAGCCCTCAAGGGCAGGGGGAAACCGAGCAGTACTTC | CASSPQGQGETEQYF
TRBJ2-1 | - | TRBV7-8 | - | TGTGCCAGCAGCTTAAACCGGAAAAATGAGCAGTTCTTC | CASSLNRKNEQFF
TRBJ1-6 | - | TRBV25-1 | - | TGTGCCAGCAGTGAATTCCAGGGAGATAATTCACCCCTCCACTTT | CASSEFQGDNSPLHF
TRBJ1-4 | - | TRBV4-1 | TRBD1 | TGCGCCAGCACAGGGGGCGGTTATGAAAAACTGTTTTTT | CASTGGGYEKLFF
TRBJ2-5 | - | TRBV6-1 | - | TGTGCCAGCAGTGAAGCGCTCTGGGCTAACCAAGAGACCCAGTACTTC | CASSEALWANQETQYF
TRBJ2-1 | once | TRBV2 | TRBD2 | TGTGCCAGCAGTACTTATAGCGGGAGGACGGATGAGCAGTTCTTC | CASSTYSGRTDEQFF
TRBJ2-3 | - | TRBV7-3 | - | TGTGCCAGCAGCCTGCGAGGGGGAGAAAAGACAGATACGCAGTATTTT | CASSLRGGEKTDTQYF
TRBJ2-1 | - | TRBV6-4 | - | TGTGCCAGCAGTGAGTCCCTTCTAGGCGAGCAGTTCTTC | CASSESLLGEQFF
TRBJ2-2 | - | TRBV27 | - | TGTGCCAGCAGTCTGTACCCCGGGGGTGACACCGGGGAGCTGTTTTTT | CASSLYPGGDTGELFF
TRBJ1-1 | - | TRBV4-1 | - | TGCGCCAGCAGCGCTAAGGACCCGAACACTGAAGCTTTCTTT | CASSAKDPNTEAFF
TRBJ2-7 | - | TRBV29-1 | - | TGCAGCGTGGAAACGCATACCCCCTACGAGCAGTACTTC | CSVETHTPYEQYF
TRBJ1-2 | - | TRBV30 | TRBD1 | TGTGCCTGGAGTCAGGACAGGGTATACTATGGCTACACCTTC | CAWSQDRVYYGYTF
TRBJ2-5 | - | TRBV10-3 | - | TGTGCCATCAGTGGGGACGCCGGGATAGAAGAGACCCAGTACTTC | CAISGDAGIEETQYF
TRBJ1-2 | - | TRBV5-1 | TRBD1 | TGCGCCAGCAGGGTTGGGGACAGAAACTATGGCTACACCTTC | CASRVGDRNYGYTF
TRBJ1-4 | - | TRBV5-4 | TRBD1 | TGTGCCAGCAGCTCCGGGACAGTGAATGAAAAACTGTTTTTT | CASSSGTVNEKLFF
TRBJ2-1 | - | TRBV5-1 | - | TGCGCCAGCAGCTCCTTAGCGGATCGGGATGAGCAGTTCTTC | CASSSLADRDEQFF
TRBJ1-5 | - | TRBV21-1 | - | TGTGCCAGCGATAACAGGAATGGGGGGCACGGGCAGCCCCAGCATTTT | CASDNRNGGHGQPQHF
TRBJ2-1 | - | TRBV7-2 | - | TGTGCCAGCAGCTTAGACAGCACGAATGAGCAGTTCTTC | CASSLDSTNEQFF
TRBJ2-3 | - | TRBV5-1 | TRBD1 | TGCGCCAGCAGCTCTGCCAGGGGGCGCACAGATACGCAGTATTTT | CASSSARGRTDTQYF
TRBJ2-7 | - | TRBV11-2 | - | TGTGCCAGCAGAGGTCGTTCCTACGAGCAGTACTTC | CASRGRSYEQYF
TRBJ1-2 | - | TRBV19 | TRBD1 | TGTGCCAGTAGTCCACGAGGAGGGGGCGCAGGTTATGGCTACACCTTC | CASSPRGGGAGYGYTF
TRBJ2-7 | - | TRBV5-6 | - | TGTGCCAGCAGCTTTTCATGGACCTACGAGCAGTACTTC | CASSFSWTYEQYF
TRBJ2-1 | - | TRBV29-1 | - | TGCAGCGTTGAAGAGATCCAGGTCCTGGGAGAGCAGTTCTTC | CSVEEIQVLGEQFF
TRBJ1-4 | - | TRBV11-2 | - | TGTGCCAGCAGCTTAGAAACCTTTAATGAAAAACTGTTTTTT | CASSLETFNEKLFF
TRBJ1-1 | - | TRBV7-3 | - | TGTGCCAGCAGGTTGACAGGGAACACTGAAGCTTTCTTT | CASRLTGNTEAFF
TRBJ2-1 | - | TRBV19 | TRBD2 | TGTGCCAGTAGAAGATCTAGCGGAACTCTTACGGATGAGCAGTTCTTC | CASRRSSGTLTDEQFF
TRBJ2-5 | once | TRBV30 | - | TGTGCCTGGAGTGAGCAGGAGACCCAGTACTTC | CAWSEQETQYF
TRBJ2-6 | - | TRBV28 | - | TGTGCCAGCAGTTTATCTAAGAACTCTGGGGCCAACGTCCTGACTTTC | CASSLSKNSGANVLTF
TRBJ1-1 | - | TRBV27 | TRBD1 | TGTGCCAGCAGTTACCACAGGGGGGGCACTGAAGCTTTCTTT | CASSYHRGGTEAFF
TRBJ2-3 | - | TRBV6-5 | TRBD2 | TGTGCCAGCACCAGCGGGAGATTCGCAGATACGCAGTATTTT | CASTSGRFADTQYF
TRBJ1-1 | - | TRBV2 | - | TGTGCCAGCTCACCCACTCTTGTCCGGAACACTGAAGCTTTCTTT | CASSPTLVRNTEAFF
TRBJ2-3 | - | TRBV5-1 | - | TGCGCCAGCAGCTTAAACCTCGACAGAGAGTATTTT | CASSLNLDREYF
TRBJ1-5 | - | TRBV7-2 | TRBD1 | TGTGCCAGCAGCCCGAGGACAGGGGGAAATCAGCCCCAGCATTTT | CASSPRTGGNQPQHF
TRBJ2-1 | - | TRBV29-1 | - | TGCAGCGTTGTCTATAAGGCCTACAATGAGCAGTTCTTC | CSVVYKAYNEQFF